This T cell receptor (beta chain) was retrieved from a study of T-cell memory formation after mild COVID-19. Looking at the study overall: Most TCR clusters belonged to a single donor. Regarding the study as a whole: Confirmation of SARS-CoV-2 specificity was lacking for second-wave clones peaking day 37. CD4+ bias marked clones expanding day 15 to 37, unlike balanced contracting clones. A subset of responding clones appeared in pre-infection memory, suggesting cross-reactive memory joined.

TCRdb recomputed calls from the 5' RACE reads with MiXCR, one row per CDR3 protein. The sample contains roughly 160,000 distinct CDR3 sequences, over 10% of which appear only once. V shed 8 bases and J 1 base; nucleotides not matched to a gene: 8. Germline values: CDR1 SQVTM, CDR2 ANQGSEA. This CDR3 comprises 14 residues. Remarks on this clonotype: The target antigen is unknown.

This receptor was identified in a man younger than 35 who had mild COVID-19 (a few samples of this study predate the infection). Cell type and time point are not known. The rearrangement joins TRBV29-1 to TRBJ2-5; 9 bases align to TRBD2. The material sequenced was PBMCs or a T cell subset sorted from them (not recorded which). The CDR3 sequence: CSSPSGGSQETQYF. CDR3 coding DNA: TGCAGCTCCCCAAGCGGGGGGTCCCAAGAGACCCAGTACTTC.